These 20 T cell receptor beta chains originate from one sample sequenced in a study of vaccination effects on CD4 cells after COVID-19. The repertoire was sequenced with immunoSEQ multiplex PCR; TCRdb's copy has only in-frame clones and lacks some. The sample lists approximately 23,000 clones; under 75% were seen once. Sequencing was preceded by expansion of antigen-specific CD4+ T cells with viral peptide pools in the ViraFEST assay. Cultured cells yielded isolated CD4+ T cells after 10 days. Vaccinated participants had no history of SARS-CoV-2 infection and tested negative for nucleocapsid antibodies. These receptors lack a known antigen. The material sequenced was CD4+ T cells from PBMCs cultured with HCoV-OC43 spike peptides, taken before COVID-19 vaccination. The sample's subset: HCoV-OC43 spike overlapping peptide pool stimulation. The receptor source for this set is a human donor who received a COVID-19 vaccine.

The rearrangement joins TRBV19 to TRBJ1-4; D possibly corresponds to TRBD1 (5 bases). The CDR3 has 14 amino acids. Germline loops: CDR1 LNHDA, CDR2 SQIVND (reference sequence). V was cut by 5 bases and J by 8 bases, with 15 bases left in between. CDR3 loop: CASSQQRQGEKLFF. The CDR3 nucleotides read TGTGCCAGTAGTCAACAGCGGCAGGGCGAAAAACTGTTTTTT. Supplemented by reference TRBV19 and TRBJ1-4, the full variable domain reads DGGITQSPKYLFRKEGQNVTLSCEQNLNHDAMYWYRQDPGQGLRLIYYSQIVNDFQKGDIAEGYSVSREKKESFPLTVTSAQKNPTAFYLCASSQQRQGEKLFFGSGTQLSVL.

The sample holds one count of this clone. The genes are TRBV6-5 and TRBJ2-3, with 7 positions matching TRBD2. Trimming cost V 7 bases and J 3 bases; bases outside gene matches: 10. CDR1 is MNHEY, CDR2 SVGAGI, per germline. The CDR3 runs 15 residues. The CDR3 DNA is TGTGCCAGCACAAGGACTAGTTGGACAACAGATACGCAGTATTTT. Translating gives CASTRTSWTTDTQYF.

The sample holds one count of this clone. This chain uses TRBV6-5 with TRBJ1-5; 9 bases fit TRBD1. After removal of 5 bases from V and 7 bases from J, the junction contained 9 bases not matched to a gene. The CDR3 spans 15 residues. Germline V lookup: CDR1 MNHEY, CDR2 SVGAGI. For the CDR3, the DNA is TGTGCCAGCAGTCCATCCTGGACAGGGGAGCAGCCCCAGCATTTT. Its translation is CASSPSWTGEQPQHF.

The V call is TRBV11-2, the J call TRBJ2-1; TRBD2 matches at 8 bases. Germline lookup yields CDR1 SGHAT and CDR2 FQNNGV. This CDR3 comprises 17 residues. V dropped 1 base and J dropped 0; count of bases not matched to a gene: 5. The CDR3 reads CASSLVGLAGSYNEQFF. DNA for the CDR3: TGTGCCAGCAGCTTAGTAGGCCTAGCGGGCTCCTACAATGAGCAGTTCTTC.

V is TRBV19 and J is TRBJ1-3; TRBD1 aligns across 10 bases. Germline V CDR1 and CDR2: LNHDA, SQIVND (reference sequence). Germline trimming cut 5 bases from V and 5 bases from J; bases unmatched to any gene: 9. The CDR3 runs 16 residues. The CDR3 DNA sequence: TGTGCCAGTAGTCTAAGACAGGGGGCCTTTAGAAACACCATATATTTT. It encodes CASSLRQGAFRNTIYF.

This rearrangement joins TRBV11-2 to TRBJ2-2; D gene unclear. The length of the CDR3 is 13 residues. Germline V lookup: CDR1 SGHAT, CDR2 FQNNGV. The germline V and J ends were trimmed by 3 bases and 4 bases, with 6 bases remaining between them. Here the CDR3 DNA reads TGTGCCAGCAGCTTTCCCCTCACCGGGGAGCTGTTTTTT. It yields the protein CASSFPLTGELFF.

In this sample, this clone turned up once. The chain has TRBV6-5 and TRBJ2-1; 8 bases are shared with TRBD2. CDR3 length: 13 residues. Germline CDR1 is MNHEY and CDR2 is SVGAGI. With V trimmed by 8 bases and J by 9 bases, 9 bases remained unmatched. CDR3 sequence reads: CASLRGGNSEQFF. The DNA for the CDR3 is TGTGCCAGCCTCCGCGGGGGGAATAGTGAGCAGTTCTTC.

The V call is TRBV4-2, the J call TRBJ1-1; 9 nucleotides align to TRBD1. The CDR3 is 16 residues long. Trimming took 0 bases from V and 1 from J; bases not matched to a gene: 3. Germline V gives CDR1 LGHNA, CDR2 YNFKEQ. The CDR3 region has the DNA TGTGCCAGCAGCCAAGATCCGGGACAGGGGAACACTGAAGCTTTCTTT. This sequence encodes CASSQDPGQGNTEAFF.

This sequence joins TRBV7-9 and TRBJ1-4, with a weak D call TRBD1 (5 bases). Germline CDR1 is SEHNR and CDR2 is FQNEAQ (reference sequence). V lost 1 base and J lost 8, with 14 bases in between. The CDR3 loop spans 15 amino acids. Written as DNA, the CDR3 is TGTGCCAGCAGCTTAGAAGGGGACCTCGGAGAAAAACTGTTTTTT. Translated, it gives CASSLEGDLGEKLFF.

The CDR3 loop reads CASSRDRGKYEQYF. CDR3 nucleotides: TGTGCCAGCTCAAGGGACAGGGGAAAATACGAGCAGTACTTC. The chain uses TRBV18 and TRBJ2-7, with 10 bases aligning to TRBD1. The CDR3 sequence is 14 residues long. Losses at the gene ends were 5 bases for V and 4 bases for J; bases not matched to a gene: 5. Germline CDR1 and CDR2: KGHSH and LQKENI.

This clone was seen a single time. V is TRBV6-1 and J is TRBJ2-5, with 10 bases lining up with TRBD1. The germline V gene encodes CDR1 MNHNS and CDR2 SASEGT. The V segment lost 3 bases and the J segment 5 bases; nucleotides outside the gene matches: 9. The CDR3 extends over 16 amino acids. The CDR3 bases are TGTGCCAGCAGTGACCTACCGGGACAGGGGTCGGAGACCCAGTACTTC. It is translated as CASSDLPGQGSETQYF.

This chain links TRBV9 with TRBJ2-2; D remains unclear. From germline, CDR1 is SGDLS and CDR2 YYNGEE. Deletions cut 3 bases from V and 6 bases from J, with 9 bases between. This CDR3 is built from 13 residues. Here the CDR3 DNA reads TGTGCCAGCAGCGACCTTGGGGCCGGGGAGCTGTTTTTT. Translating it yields CASSDLGAGELFF.

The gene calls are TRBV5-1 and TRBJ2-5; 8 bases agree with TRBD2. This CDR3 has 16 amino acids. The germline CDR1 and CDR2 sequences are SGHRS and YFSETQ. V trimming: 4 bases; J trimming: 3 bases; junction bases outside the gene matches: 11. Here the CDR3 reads CASSGNRGGPEETQYF. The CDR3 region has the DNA TGCGCCAGCAGCGGAAACCGCGGGGGGCCGGAAGAGACCCAGTACTTC.

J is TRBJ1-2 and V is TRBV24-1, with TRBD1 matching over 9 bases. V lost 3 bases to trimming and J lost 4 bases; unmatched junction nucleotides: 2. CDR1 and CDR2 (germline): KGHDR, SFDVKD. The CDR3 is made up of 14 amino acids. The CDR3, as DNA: TGTGCCACCAGTGATCGGACAGGGGTCTATGGCTACACCTTC. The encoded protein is CATSDRTGVYGYTF.

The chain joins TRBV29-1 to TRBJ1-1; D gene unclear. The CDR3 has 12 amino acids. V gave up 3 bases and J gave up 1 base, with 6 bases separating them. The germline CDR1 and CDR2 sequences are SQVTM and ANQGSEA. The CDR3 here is CSVDARNTEAFF. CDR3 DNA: TGCAGCGTTGATGCCAGGAACACTGAAGCTTTCTTT.

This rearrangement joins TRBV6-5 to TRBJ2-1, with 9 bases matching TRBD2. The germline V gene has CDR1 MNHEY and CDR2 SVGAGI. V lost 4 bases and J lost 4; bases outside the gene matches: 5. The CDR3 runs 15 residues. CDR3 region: CASSLGAGGYNEQFF. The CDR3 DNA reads TGTGCCAGCAGTTTGGGAGCGGGGGGATACAATGAGCAGTTCTTC.

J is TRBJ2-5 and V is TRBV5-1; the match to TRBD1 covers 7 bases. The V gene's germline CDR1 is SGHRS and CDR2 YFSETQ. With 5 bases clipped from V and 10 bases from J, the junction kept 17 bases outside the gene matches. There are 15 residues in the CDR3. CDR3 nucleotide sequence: TGCGCCAGCAGATACCGACAGGGACCTTCGTTGGACCAGTACTTC. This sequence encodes CASRYRQGPSLDQYF.

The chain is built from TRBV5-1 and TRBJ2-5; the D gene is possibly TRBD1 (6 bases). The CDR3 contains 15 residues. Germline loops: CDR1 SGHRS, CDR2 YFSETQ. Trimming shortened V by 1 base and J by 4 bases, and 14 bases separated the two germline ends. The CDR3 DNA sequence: TGCGCCAGCAGCTTGTTGGGGGCGAGGGGAGAGACCCAGTACTTC. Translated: CASSLLGARGETQYF.

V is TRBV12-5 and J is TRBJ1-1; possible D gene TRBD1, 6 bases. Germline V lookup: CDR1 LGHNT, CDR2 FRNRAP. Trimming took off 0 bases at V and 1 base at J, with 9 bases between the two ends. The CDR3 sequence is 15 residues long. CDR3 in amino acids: CASGLVTGQNTEAFF. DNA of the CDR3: TGTGCTAGTGGTTTGGTAACAGGGCAGAACACTGAAGCTTTCTTT.

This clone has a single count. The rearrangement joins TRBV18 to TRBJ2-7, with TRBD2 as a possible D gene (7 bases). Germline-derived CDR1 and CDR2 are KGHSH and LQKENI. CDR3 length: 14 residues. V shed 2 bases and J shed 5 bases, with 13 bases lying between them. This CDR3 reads CASSPIEGGNEQYF. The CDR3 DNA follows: TGTGCCAGCTCACCAATTGAGGGGGGGAACGAGCAGTACTTC. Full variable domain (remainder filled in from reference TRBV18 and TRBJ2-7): NAGVMQNPRHLVRRRGQEARLRCSPMKGHSHVYWYRQLPEEGLKFMVYLQKENIIDESGMPKERFSAEFPKEGPSILRIQQVVRGDSAAYFCASSPIEGGNEQYFGPGTRLTVT.